A selection of T cell receptor beta chains follows, all from one sample in a study of cytomegalovirus exposure and HLA in healthy donors. Method: immunoSEQ multiplex PCR; TCRdb's copy keeps in-frame clones and lacks some. The sample lists under 200,000 clones; roughly 80% were seen once. Sequenced input: PBMCs. Every receptor here comes from a human donor in good health. Both conserved end residues are part of each CDR3. The D gene is left open where the match is weak. The size entry is marked missing in some rows and otherwise reads once, few, many or a size class.

NA	TRBV10-3	TRBJ2-1	TRBD2	CAISEGAGGGYNEQFF	TGTGCCATCAGTGAGGGAGCGGGGGGCGGGTACAATGAGCAGTTCTTC
NA	TRBV27	TRBJ2-7	NA	CASSFGGLDHEQYF	TGTGCCAGCAGTTTTGGTGGTCTAGACCACGAGCAGTACTTC
NA	TRBV29-1	TRBJ2-1	TRBD1	CSVARTGLYNEQFF	TGCAGCGTTGCAAGGACAGGGCTGTACAATGAGCAGTTCTTC
NA	TRBV19	TRBJ1-5	NA	CASSPGWNQPQHF	TGTGCCAGTAGTCCGGGTTGGAATCAGCCCCAGCATTTT
NA	TRBV7-9	TRBJ2-3	TRBD1	CASSFSGTDSTDTQYF	TGTGCCAGCAGCTTCTCAGGGACAGACAGCACAGATACGCAGTATTTT
NA	TRBV6-5	TRBJ1-2	NA	CASRRTGAYYGYTF	TGTGCCAGCAGAAGAACAGGAGCCTACTATGGCTACACCTTC
NA	TRBV11-2	TRBJ1-5	TRBD1	CASSSTTGDSNQPQHF	TGTGCCAGCAGCTCTACTACAGGGGATAGCAATCAGCCCCAGCATTTT
NA	TRBV11-2	TRBJ2-3	TRBD2	CASSRRGGLTDTQYF	TGTGCCAGCAGCCGACGGGGGGGCCTCACAGATACGCAGTATTTT
few	TRBV6-5	TRBJ1-1	TRBD1	CASSRIGQGDTEAFF	TGTGCCAGCAGCAGAATAGGACAGGGTGACACTGAAGCTTTCTTT
NA	TRBV21-1	TRBJ2-3	NA	CASSKAVQISTDTQYF	TGTGCCAGCAGCAAAGCGGTACAGATTAGCACAGATACGCAGTATTTT
NA	TRBV7-2	TRBJ1-5	NA	CASSLGRREAQHF	TGTGCCAGCAGCTTAGGGCGGAGAGAGGCCCAGCATTTT
NA	TRBV2	TRBJ1-3	NA	CASRETGNTIYF	TGTGCCAGCCGGGAAACTGGAAACACCATATATTTT
NA	TRBV5-1	TRBJ1-1	NA	CASSLALGVGAEAFF	TGCGCCAGCAGCTTGGCCCTCGGGGTAGGTGCTGAAGCTTTCTTT
NA	TRBV27	TRBJ2-3	TRBD2	CASRNLGLAADTQYF	TGTGCCAGCCGCAACTTGGGACTAGCGGCAGATACGCAGTATTTT
NA	TRBV11-2	TRBJ2-7	NA	CASSLASGAPYEQYF	TGTGCCAGCAGCTTAGCGTCAGGGGCCCCCTACGAGCAGTACTTC
NA	TRBV25-1	TRBJ1-1	TRBD1	CASSELPGGLMNTEAFF	TGTGCCAGCAGTGAATTGCCAGGGGGGCTTATGAACACTGAAGCTTTCTTT
NA	TRBV6-5	TRBJ1-1	NA	CASRWGLLNTEAFF	TGTGCCAGCAGGTGGGGACTTCTGAACACTGAAGCTTTCTTT
NA	TRBV2	TRBJ1-1	NA	CASSVEQANTEAFF	TGTGCCAGCAGTGTAGAACAGGCTAACACTGAAGCTTTCTTT
NA	TRBV7-2	TRBJ2-3	NA	CASSLLGGASTDTQYF	TGTGCCAGCAGCTTATTAGGGGGGGCGAGCACAGATACGCAGTATTTT